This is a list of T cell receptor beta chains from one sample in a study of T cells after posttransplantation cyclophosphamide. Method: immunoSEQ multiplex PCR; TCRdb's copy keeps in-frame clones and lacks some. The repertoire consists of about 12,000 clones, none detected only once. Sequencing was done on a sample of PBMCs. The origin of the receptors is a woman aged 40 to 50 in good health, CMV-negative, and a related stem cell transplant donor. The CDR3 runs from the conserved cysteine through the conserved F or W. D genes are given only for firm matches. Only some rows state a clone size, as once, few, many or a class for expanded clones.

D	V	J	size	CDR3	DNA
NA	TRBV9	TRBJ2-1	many	CASSVQLLRGEQFF	TGTGCCAGCAGCGTACAGCTCTTAAGGGGTGAGCAGTTCTTC
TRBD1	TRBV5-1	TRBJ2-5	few	CASSLGIQGAGETQYF	TGCGCCAGCAGCTTGGGGATACAGGGGGCTGGGGAGACCCAGTACTTC
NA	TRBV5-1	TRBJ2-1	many	CASSPGIQDRGLEFF	TGCGCCAGCAGCCCTGGGATCCAGGACAGAGGTTTGGAGTTCTTC
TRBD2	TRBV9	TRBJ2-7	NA	CASSTSPGTSSSEQYF	TGTGCCAGCAGCACCTCCCCCGGGACTAGCTCCAGCGAGCAGTACTTC
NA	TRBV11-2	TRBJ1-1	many	CASSLELTVNTEAFF	TGTGCCAGCAGCTTAGAGCTGACAGTGAACACTGAAGCTTTCTTT
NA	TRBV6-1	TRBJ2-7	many	CASSEAGAAYEQYF	TGTGCCAGCAGTGAAGCGGGGGCGGCCTACGAGCAGTACTTC
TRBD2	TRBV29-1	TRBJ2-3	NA	CSVGTSGSHSDTQYF	TGCAGCGTCGGAACTAGCGGGAGTCATTCGGATACGCAGTATTTT
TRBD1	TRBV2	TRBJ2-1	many	CASSIRTGIYNEQFF	TGTGCCAGCAGTATTAGGACAGGGATTTACAATGAGCAGTTCTTC
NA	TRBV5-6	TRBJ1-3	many	CASSLGPTGKVGNTIYF	TGTGCCAGCAGCTTGGGCCCTACAGGGAAAGTCGGAAACACCATATATTTT
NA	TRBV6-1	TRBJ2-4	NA	CASSERGGTARNIQYF	TGTGCCAGCAGTGAAAGGGGGGGTACGGCGAGAAACATTCAGTACTTC
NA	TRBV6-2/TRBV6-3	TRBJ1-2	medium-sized	CVAGYYGYTF	TGTGTTGCGGGGTACTATGGCTACACCTTC
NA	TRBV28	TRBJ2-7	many	CASRGDYEQYF	TGTGCCAGCAGAGGGGACTACGAGCAGTACTTC
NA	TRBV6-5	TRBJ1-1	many	CASTGARSTEAFF	TGTGCCAGCACTGGGGCGCGTAGCACTGAAGCTTTCTTT
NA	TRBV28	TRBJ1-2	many	CASSFSGSGYTF	TGTGCCAGCAGTTTCTCAGGGTCTGGCTACACCTTC
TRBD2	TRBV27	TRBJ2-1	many	CASSLWLAGGNNEQFF	TGTGCCAGCAGTTTATGGCTAGCGGGAGGAAACAATGAGCAGTTCTTC
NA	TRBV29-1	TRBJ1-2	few	CSVDSSGYGYTF	TGCAGCGTCGACTCGTCGGGGTATGGCTACACCTTC
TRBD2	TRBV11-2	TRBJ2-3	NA	CASSLDQRTSLTDTQYF	TGTGCCAGCAGCTTAGATCAGAGGACTAGCCTCACAGATACGCAGTATTTT
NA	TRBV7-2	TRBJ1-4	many	CASSLMGSNEKLFF	TGTGCCAGCAGCTTGATGGGCTCGAATGAAAAACTGTTTTTT
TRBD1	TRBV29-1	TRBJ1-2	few	CSVTGGTDYGYTF	TGCAGCGTGACAGGGGGTACAGACTATGGCTACACCTTC
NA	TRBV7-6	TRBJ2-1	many	CASSPPGNEQFF	TGTGCCAGCAGTCCGCCGGGGAATGAGCAGTTCTTC
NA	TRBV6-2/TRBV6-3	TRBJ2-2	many	CASSYTGARTRAELFF	TGTGCCAGCAGTTACACCGGAGCGCGTACTAGAGCCGAGCTGTTTTTT
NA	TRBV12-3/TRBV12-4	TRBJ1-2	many	CASSSVSPSFYGYTF	TGTGCCAGCAGTTCGGTGTCCCCCTCATTCTATGGCTACACCTTC
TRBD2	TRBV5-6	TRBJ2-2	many	CASSLALAGDLTGELFF	TGTGCCAGCAGCTTGGCCCTAGCGGGAGATTTGACCGGGGAGCTGTTTTTT
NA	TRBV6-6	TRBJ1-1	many	CASSYMGGGEAFF	TGTGCCAGCAGTTACATGGGGGGGGGTGAAGCTTTCTTT
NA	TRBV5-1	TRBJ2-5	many	CASSEASGNHQETQYF	TGCGCCAGCAGCGAGGCGTCAGGAAACCATCAAGAGACCCAGTACTTC
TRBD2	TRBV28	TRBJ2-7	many	CASRGTSGRIHEQYF	TGTGCCAGCCGGGGAACTAGCGGGAGAATCCACGAGCAGTACTTC
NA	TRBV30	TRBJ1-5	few	CAWSQQTGNQPQHF	TGTGCCTGGAGTCAACAGACGGGGAATCAGCCCCAGCATTTT
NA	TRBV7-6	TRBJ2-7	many	CASSTRRLDSEQYF	TGTGCCAGCAGCACCCGTAGATTAGATTCCGAGCAGTACTTC
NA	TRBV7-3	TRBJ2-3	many	CASSGGLSDTQYF	TGTGCCAGCAGCGGCGGTCTATCAGATACGCAGTATTTT
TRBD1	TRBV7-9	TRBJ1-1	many	CASSSRSGTDVEAFF	TGTGCCAGCAGTTCCAGATCCGGGACAGACGTTGAAGCTTTCTTT
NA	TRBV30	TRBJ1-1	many	CAWRAMNTEAFF	TGTGCCTGGAGAGCGATGAACACTGAAGCTTTCTTT
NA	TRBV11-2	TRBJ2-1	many	CASSLYPGNEQFF	TGTGCCAGCAGCTTATATCCGGGGAATGAGCAGTTCTTC